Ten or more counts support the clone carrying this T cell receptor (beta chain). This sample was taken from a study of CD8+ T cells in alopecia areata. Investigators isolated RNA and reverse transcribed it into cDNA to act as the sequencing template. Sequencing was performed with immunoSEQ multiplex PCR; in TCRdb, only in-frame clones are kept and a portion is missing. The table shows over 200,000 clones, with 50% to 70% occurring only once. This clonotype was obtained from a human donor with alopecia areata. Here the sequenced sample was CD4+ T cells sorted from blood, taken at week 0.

CDR3 sequence: CASSPTSGGANEQFF. DNA of the CDR3: TGTGCCAGCAGCCCTACTAGCGGGGGGGCCAATGAGCAGTTCTTC. The chain carries TRBV7-9 and TRBJ2-1; 13 positions match TRBD2. The CDR3 extends over 15 amino acids. V was pared by 5 bases and J by 6 bases, with 4 bases of the junction left unmatched. In germline, CDR1 is SEHNR, CDR2 FQNEAQ (reference sequence).